The T cell receptor beta chain described here comes from a study of blood T cell repertoires in COVID-19. Produced via immunoSEQ multiplex PCR; TCRdb's table is partial and in-frame only. Among some 80,000 clones, approximately 80% were seen once, and the ten largest hold 9.5% to 15%. Sequencing was performed on peripheral blood. This clonotype was sampled from a man at least 80 years old with acute or convalescent COVID-19.

CDR3 residues: CSVALGAYNEQFF. In DNA form, the CDR3 reads TGCAGCGTTGCCCTAGGGGCCTACAATGAGCAGTTCTTC. The chain employs TRBV29-1 and TRBJ2-1; TRBD1 might be the D (5 bases). The CDR3 is 13 amino acids. Germline CDR1 SQVTM, CDR2 ANQGSEA. With 4 bases removed from V and 2 bases from J, the gap between germline ends came to 9 bases.